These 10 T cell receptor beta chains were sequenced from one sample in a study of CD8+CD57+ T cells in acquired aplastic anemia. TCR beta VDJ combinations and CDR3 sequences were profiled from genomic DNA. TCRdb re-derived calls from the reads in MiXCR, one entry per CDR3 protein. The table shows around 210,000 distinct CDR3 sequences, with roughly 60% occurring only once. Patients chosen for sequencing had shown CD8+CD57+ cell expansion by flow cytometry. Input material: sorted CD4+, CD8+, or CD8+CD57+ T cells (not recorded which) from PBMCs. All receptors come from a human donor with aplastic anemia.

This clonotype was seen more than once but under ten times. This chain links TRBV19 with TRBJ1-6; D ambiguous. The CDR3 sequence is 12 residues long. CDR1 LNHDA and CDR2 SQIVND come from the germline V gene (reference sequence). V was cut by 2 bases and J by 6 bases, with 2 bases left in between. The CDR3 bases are TGTGCCAGTAGTATACCTAATTCACCCCTCCACTTT. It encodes CASSIPNSPLHF.

The CDR3 protein is CSVSGMNTEAFF. The CDR3 DNA sequence: TGCAGCGTGAGCGGAATGAACACTGAAGCTTTCTTT. The rearrangement links TRBV29-1 to TRBJ1-1; D is uncertain. Per germline, CDR1 SQVTM and CDR2 ANQGSEA. The CDR3 loop spans 12 amino acids. V lost 6 bases and J 0 bases, leaving 8 bases between the germline ends. Full variable domain (remainder filled in from reference TRBV29-1 and TRBJ1-1): SAVISQKPSRDICQRGTSLTIQCQVDSQVTMMFWYRQQPGQSLTLIATANQGSEATYESGFVIDKFPISRPNLTFSTLTVSNMSPEDSSIYLCSVSGMNTEAFFGQGTRLTVV.

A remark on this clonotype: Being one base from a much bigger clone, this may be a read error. The CDR3 sequence is CAGSYAHLVNTEAFF. The CDR3 region has the DNA TGTGCCGGCAGTTACGCTCACTTGGTGAACACTGAAGCTTTCTTT. The rearrangement joins TRBV6-5 to TRBJ1-1; D is unclear. The CDR3 has 15 residues. Germline V gene data show CDR1 as MNHEY and CDR2 as SVGAGI.

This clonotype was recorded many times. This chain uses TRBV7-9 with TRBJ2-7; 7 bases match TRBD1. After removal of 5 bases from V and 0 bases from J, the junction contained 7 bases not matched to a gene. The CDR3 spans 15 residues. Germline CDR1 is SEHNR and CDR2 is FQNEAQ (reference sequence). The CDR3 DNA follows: TGTGCCAGCAGCACCGGGACAGAATTCTCCTACGAGCAGTACTTC. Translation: CASSTGTEFSYEQYF.

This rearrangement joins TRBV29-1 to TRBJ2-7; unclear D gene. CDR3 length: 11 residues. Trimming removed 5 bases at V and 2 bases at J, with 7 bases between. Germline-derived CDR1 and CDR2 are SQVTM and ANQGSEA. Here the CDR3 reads CSVSAAYEQYF. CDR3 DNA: TGCAGCGTTTCCGCGGCCTACGAGCAGTACTTC.

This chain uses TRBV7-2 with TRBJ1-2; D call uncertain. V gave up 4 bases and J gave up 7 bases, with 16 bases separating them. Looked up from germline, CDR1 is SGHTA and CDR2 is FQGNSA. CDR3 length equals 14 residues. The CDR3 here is CASSSNPNLVGYTF. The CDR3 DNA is TGTGCCAGCAGCTCCAACCCCAATTTGGTTGGCTACACCTTC.

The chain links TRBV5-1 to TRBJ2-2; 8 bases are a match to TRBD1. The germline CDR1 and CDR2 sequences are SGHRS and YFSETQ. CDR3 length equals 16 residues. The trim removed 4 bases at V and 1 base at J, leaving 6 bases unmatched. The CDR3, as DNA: TGCGCCAGCAGCGCATGGACAGGGAAGAACACCGGGGAGCTGTTTTTT. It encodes CASSAWTGKNTGELFF.

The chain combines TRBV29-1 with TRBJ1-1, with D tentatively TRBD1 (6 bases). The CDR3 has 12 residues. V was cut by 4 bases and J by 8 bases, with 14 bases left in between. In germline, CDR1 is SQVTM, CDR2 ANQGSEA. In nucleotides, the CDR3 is TGCAGCGTTGTGGGGGCCCCAGGGGAAGCTTTCTTT. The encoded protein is CSVVGAPGEAFF.

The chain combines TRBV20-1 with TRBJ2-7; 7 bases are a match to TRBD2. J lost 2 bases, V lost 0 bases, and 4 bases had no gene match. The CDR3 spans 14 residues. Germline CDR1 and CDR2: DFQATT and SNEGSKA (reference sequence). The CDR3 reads CSARDGTIAYEQYF. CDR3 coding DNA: TGCAGTGCTAGAGATGGGACTATAGCCTACGAGCAGTACTTC.

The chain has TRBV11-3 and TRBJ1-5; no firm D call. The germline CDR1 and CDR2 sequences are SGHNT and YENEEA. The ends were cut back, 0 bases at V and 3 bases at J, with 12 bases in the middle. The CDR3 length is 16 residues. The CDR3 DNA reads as TGTGCCAGCAGCTTAGATGCGGCCAGGTACAATCAGCCCCAGCATTTT. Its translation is CASSLDAARYNQPQHF.